This T cell receptor beta chain comes out of a study of cytomegalovirus exposure and HLA in healthy donors. Overall study results and limits: One later analysis, an examination of the approximately 120 validation repertoires, found that first-cohort TCR clusters tended to co-occur in them.

Profiling relied on immunoSEQ multiplex PCR, and the TCRdb table lists in-frame clones only, not all of them. The table lists 100,000 to 150,000 clones, nearly 90% of them singletons. Regarding this clone: The antigen remains unidentified.

The V end was cut by 3 bases, the J end by 0 bases, with 11 bases between. The CDR3 sequence is 15 residues long. Germline loops: CDR1 LNHDA, CDR2 SQIVND (reference sequence). Sequenced: PBMCs. The rearrangement uses TRBV19 and TRBJ1-2; no reliable D call. This receptor was identified in a man aged 25-45 years in good health and CMV-seronegative. CDR3 in amino acids: CASSMLRMTNYGYTF. CDR3 DNA: TGTGCCAGTAGTATGCTCAGGATGACTAACTATGGCTACACCTTC.